Each of the 5 T cell receptor beta chains below was sequenced from the same sample in a study of blood T cell repertoires in COVID-19 (dated by TCRdb to 2020 to 2021). The library was made by the immunoSEQ multiplex PCR assay. The immuneACCESS repertoire file appears here via TCRdb, limited to in-frame rearrangements. These files lack a portion of the clones; in checked studies, under half of the deficit traces to unresolved V genes, and the cause of the others is not known. The sample yields 100,000 to 150,000 clones; approximately 82% were counted once. The top ten clonotypes cover about 5.5% of the sample. What was sequenced was peripheral blood. These receptors were taken from an elderly man with active or convalescent COVID-19.

The chain combines TRBV7-6 with TRBJ2-1; D is unclear. Germline V gives CDR1 SGHVS, CDR2 FNYEAQ. V gave up 5 bases and J gave up 3 bases, with 14 bases separating them. The CDR3 consists of 15 residues. The DNA of the CDR3 is TGTGCCAGCAGCCCCCAGACGGGTGGCTACAATGAGCAGTTCTTC. Protein: CASSPQTGGYNEQFF.

This rearrangement joins TRBV11-2 to TRBJ2-2; 11 nucleotides line up with TRBD1. The CDR3 loop spans 17 amino acids. Trimming cost V 4 bases and J 8 bases; bases outside gene matches: 12. Looked up from germline, CDR1 is SGHAT and CDR2 is FQNNGV. For the CDR3, the DNA is TGTGCCAGCAGCTCCACACCGGGACAGGGGGGCGGAGGGGAGCTGTTTTTT. It codes for CASSSTPGQGGGGELFF.

Note on this clone: The same CDR3 arises from other DNA sequences in this sample as well. The chain carries TRBV28 and TRBJ2-7; D ambiguous. Trimming took 3 bases from V and 4 from J, leaving 7 bases between them. The V gene's germline CDR1 is MDHEN and CDR2 SYDVKM. This CDR3 comprises 12 residues. The CDR3 reads CASSFARYEQYF. CDR3 DNA sequence: TGTGCCAGCAGTTTTGCCCGGTACGAGCAGTACTTC.

The chain combines TRBV19 with TRBJ2-1; 14 bases map to TRBD2. Germline CDR1 LNHDA, CDR2 SQIVND (reference sequence). This CDR3 region has 17 residues. Trimming at V came to 4 bases and at J to 9 bases, leaving 11 bases not matched to a gene. CDR3 coding DNA: TGTGCCAGTAGTACCCCAGCGACTAGCGGGGGGGCCACTGAGCAGTTCTTC. It codes for CASSTPATSGGATEQFF.

The chain carries TRBV2 and TRBJ1-4, with 7 bases identical to TRBD1. This CDR3 is 14 amino acids long. V lost 6 bases to trimming and J lost 8 bases; unmatched junction nucleotides: 9. Germline values: CDR1 SNHLY, CDR2 FYNNEI. DNA for the CDR3: TGTGCCAGCAGGGCGGACAGGATGTTGGAAAAACTGTTTTTT. It codes for CASRADRMLEKLFF. Complete variable domain (other parts from reference TRBV2 and TRBJ1-4): EPEVTQTPSHQVTQMGQEVILRCVPISNHLYFYWYRQILGQKVEFLVSFYNNEISEKSEIFDDQFSVERPDGSNFTLKIRSTKLEDSAMYFCASRADRMLEKLFFGSGTQLSVL.